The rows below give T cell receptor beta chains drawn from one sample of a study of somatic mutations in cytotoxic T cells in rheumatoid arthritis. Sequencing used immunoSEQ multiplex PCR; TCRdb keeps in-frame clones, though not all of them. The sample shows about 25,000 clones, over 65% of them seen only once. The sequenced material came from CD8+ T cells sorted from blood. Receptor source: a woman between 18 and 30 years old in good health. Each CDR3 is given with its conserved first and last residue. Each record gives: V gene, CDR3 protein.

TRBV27,CASSLDIPGAYNEQFF
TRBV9,CASSITGTGGPNEQFF
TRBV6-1,CASSEISLGEPQHF
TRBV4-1,CASSQGAGTTEAFF
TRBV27,CASSPNQGQLNQPQHF
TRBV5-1,CASSPDTDHSGNTIYF
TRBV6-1,CASSARLERDTQYF
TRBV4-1,CASSPGPSYNEQFF
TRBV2,CASLVGGGHTEAFF
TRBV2,CASTPDPTGNSPLHF
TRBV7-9,CASSTTSANTGELFF
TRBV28,CASRRGYSNTEAFF
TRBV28,CASSTSGNEQFF
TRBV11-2,CASSLDSYSNQPQHF
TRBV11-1,CASSFRDAYNEQFF
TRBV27,CASSPGLGTRETQYF
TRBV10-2,CASSVGRRNTEAFF
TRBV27,CASSLEGGIAYNEQFF
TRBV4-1,CASSQEQGGEKLFF
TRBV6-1,CASSEQTTSRNIQYF
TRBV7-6,CASSLSGGAYNEQFF
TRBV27,CASKGALNTEAFF
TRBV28,CASSDYGEAFF
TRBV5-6,CASSLDLGGGEQFF
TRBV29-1,CSVGGEEKLFF
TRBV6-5,CASSSNAGANEQFF
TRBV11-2,CASSLVVSGANVLTF
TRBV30,CAWTSPPTTSTDTQYF
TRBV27,CASTPAKRDTSYEQYF
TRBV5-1,CASSLGLGLEDYGYTF
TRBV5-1,CASSPGPPSSQETQYF
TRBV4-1,CASSQESRGAAETQYF
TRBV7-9,CASSLGGLAGVSDTQYF
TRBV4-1,CASSHSAAWNEQFF
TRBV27,CASSLSVGGLGNYGYTF
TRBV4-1,CASSQVSMNTEAFF
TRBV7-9,CASRQGMDGYTF
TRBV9,CASSVGLEGTQYF